The source of this TCR beta chain is a study of identical twins. This clonotype showed up just a few times. Germline CDR1 MNHEY, CDR2 SVGAGI. This CDR3 is built from 15 residues. The trim removed 2 bases at V and 3 bases at J, leaving 6 bases unmatched. One entry per CDR3 protein results from TCRdb running MiXCR on the 5' RACE reads. The profile shows around 100,000 distinct CDR3 sequences, 4.5% to 6.5% of them singletons. Healthy Caucasians provided all donations. The source material was memory T cells sorted from blood. The TCR was taken from a woman aged 50 to 65 in good health. V is TRBV6-5 and J is TRBJ1-2; the match to TRBD1 covers 7 bases. The CDR3 is CASSYERQGDYGYTF. The CDR3, as DNA: TGTGCCAGCAGTTACGAGCGACAGGGAGACTATGGCTACACCTTC.